The clone carrying this T cell receptor beta chain appeared a few times. The data were taken from a study of sequential checkpoint blockade in melanoma. Study at large: Randomization was 1:1 between first-line nivolumab→ipilimumab and ipilimumab→nivolumab.

As to treatment: randomized to nivolumab then ipilimumab (arm A) or the reverse (arm B). The repertoire was sequenced with immunoSEQ multiplex PCR; TCRdb's copy has only in-frame clones and lacks some. Here the sample spans about 32,000 clones, 82% being singletons. Deletions cut 5 bases from V and 6 bases from J, with 14 bases between. CDR3 size: 15 residues. The germline V gene has CDR1 LNHDA and CDR2 SQIVND (reference sequence). This chain joins TRBV19 and TRBJ1-6, with D perhaps TRBD1 (5 bases). The sample in question was CD8+ T cells sorted from blood (inferred from file names), obtained from a patient given nivolumab and ipilimumab in sequence. This TCR was recovered from a human donor with melanoma. The CDR3, as DNA: TGTGCCAGTAGTCACGACCTTGACAGTAATTCACCCCTCCACTTT. Amino acid sequence: CASSHDLDSNSPLHF.